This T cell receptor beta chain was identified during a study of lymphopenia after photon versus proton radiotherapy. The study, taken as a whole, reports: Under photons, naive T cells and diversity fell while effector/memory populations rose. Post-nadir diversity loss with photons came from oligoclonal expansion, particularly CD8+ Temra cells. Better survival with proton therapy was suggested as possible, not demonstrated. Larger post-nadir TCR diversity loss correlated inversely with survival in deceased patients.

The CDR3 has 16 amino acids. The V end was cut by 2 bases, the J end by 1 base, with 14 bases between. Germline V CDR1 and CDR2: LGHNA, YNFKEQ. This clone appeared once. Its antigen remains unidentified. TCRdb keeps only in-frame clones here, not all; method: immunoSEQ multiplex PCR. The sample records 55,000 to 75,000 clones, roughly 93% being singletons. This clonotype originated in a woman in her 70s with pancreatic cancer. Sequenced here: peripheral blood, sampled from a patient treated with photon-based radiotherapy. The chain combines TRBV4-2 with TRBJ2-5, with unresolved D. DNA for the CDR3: TGTGCCAGCAGCCAATCCATCGGGCAGGCCCAAGAGACCCAGTACTTC. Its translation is CASSQSIGQAQETQYF.